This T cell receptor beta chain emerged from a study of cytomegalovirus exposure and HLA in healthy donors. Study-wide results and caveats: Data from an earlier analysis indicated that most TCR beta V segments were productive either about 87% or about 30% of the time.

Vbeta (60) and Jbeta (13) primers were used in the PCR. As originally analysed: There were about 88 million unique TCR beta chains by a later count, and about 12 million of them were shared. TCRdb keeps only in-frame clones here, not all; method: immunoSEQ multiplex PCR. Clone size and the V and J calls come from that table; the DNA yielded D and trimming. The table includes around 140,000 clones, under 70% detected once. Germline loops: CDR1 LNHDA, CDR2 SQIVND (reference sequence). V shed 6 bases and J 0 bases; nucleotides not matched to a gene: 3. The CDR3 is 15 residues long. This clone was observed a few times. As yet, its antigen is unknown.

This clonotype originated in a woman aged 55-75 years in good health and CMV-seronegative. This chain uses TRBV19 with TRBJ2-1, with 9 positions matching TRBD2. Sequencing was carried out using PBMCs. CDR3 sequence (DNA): TGTGCCAGTAGCCGCGGGGGGGGCTCCTACAATGAGCAGTTCTTC. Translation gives CASSRGGGSYNEQFF. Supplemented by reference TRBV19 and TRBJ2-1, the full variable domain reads DGGITQSPKYLFRKEGQNVTLSCEQNLNHDAMYWYRQDPGQGLRLIYYSQIVNDFQKGDIAEGYSVSREKKESFPLTVTSAQKNPTAFYLCASSRGGGSYNEQFFGPGTRLTVL.